This record concerns one TCR beta chain sequence. Authors' data handling: From reference gene primer amplification, estimates of nucleated cell counts were derived. Profiled with immunoSEQ multiplex PCR; TCRdb holds only in-frame clones, not every one. The DNA gave D and trimming, while V, J and clone size come from that table. This table has some 250,000 clones, around 86% appearing once. This record comes from a study of blood T cell repertoires in COVID-19. Study details: Sites in the United States, Italy and Spain provided acute and convalescent COVID-19 samples. T cells, B-cell-depleted T cells, or PBMCs provided the cDNA or gDNA that served as material.

Germline assignment: CDR1 LGHNA and CDR2 YSLEER. The ends were cut back, 0 bases at V and 6 bases at J, with 15 bases in the middle. The CDR3 is 17 amino acids. The source is a man older than 75 with acute or convalescent COVID-19. V is TRBV4-3 and J is TRBJ1-6; D remains ambiguous. Sequencing was done on a sample of peripheral blood. The CDR3 sequence: CASSQDLESPSNSPLHF. The CDR3 DNA is TGCGCCAGCAGCCAAGATCTCGAGTCCCCGAGTAATTCACCCCTCCACTTT.